A single sample gave rise to the 27 T cell receptor beta chains below, sequenced in a study of cytomegalovirus exposure and HLA in healthy donors. Primers: 60 Vbeta forward and 13 Jbeta reverse. The table came from immunoSEQ multiplex PCR; TCRdb's copy has only in-frame clones and leaves some out. The sample lists around 200,000 clones; roughly 70% were seen once. The sample consisted of PBMCs. These receptors were obtained from a male donor in good health and CMV-seronegative.

The chain carries TRBV10-3 and TRBJ2-7; TRBD2 might be the D (5 bases). Between the trimmed V and J ends, which lost 11 bases and 6 bases, there was a span of 17 bases. Germline-derived CDR1 and CDR2 are ENHRY and SYGVKD. The CDR3 length is 12 residues. The CDR3 is CAPFGSAGEQYF. For the CDR3, the DNA is TGTGCCCCATTTGGGAGTGCAGGCGAGCAGTACTTC.

This chain uses TRBV6-5 with TRBJ2-7, with 7 positions matching TRBD1. Germline-derived CDR1 and CDR2 are MNHEY and SVGAGI. The CDR3 loop spans 15 amino acids. With 5 bases clipped from V and 6 bases from J, the junction kept 13 bases outside the gene matches. This chain's CDR3 is CASSTYRGSSGEQYF. The CDR3 DNA is TGTGCCAGCAGTACATACAGGGGCAGCTCTGGCGAGCAGTACTTC.

The table lists this clone with a few counts. V and J are TRBV30 and TRBJ2-7; D might be TRBD2 (5 bases). This CDR3 region has 13 residues. Trimming removed 1 base from V and 3 bases from J, with 10 bases in between. Germline CDR1 and CDR2: GTSNPN and SVGIG (reference sequence). The CDR3 sequence: CAWSATGIYEQYF. Written as DNA, the CDR3 is TGTGCCTGGAGTGCCACCGGGATCTACGAGCAGTACTTC. The entire variable domain, with the rest obtained from reference TRBV30 and TRBJ2-7, is as follows: SQTIHQWPATLVQPVGSPLSLECTVEGTSNPNLYWYRQAAGRGLQLLFYSVGIGQISSEVPQNLSASRPQDRQFILSSKKLLLSDSGFYLCAWSATGIYEQYFGPGTRLTVT.

This chain links TRBV19 with TRBJ2-2, with 8 nucleotides matching TRBD1. The CDR3 has 15 residues. Trimming at V came to 5 bases and at J to 6 bases, leaving 8 bases not matched to a gene. Germline CDR1 reads LNHDA; CDR2 reads SQIVND (reference sequence). CDR3: CASSGPGGRAGELFF. The CDR3 coding sequence is TGTGCCAGTAGTGGGCCAGGGGGCCGGGCCGGGGAGCTGTTTTTT. Based on the CDR3 plus reference TRBV19 and TRBJ2-2, the full variable domain is DGGITQSPKYLFRKEGQNVTLSCEQNLNHDAMYWYRQDPGQGLRLIYYSQIVNDFQKGDIAEGYSVSREKKESFPLTVTSAQKNPTAFYLCASSGPGGRAGELFFGEGSRLTVL.

This clone is a singleton in its sample. The rearrangement joins TRBV28 to TRBJ1-1; D not certain. The CDR3 consists of 12 residues. Germline V CDR1 and CDR2: MDHEN, SYDVKM. The V gene lost 5 bases and the J gene lost 3 bases, with 7 bases spanning the gap. The CDR3 loop is CASSVSYTEAFF. The CDR3 nucleotides are TGTGCCAGCAGTGTTTCTTACACTGAAGCTTTCTTT.

The rearrangement links TRBV19 to TRBJ2-7, with 8 bases identical to TRBD1. Germline values: CDR1 LNHDA, CDR2 SQIVND (reference sequence). V shed 3 bases and J 3 bases; nucleotides not matched to a gene: 7. The length of the CDR3 is 15 residues. The DNA of the CDR3 is TGTGCCAGTAGTATTAGTCCAGGGGGCGACTACGAGCAGTACTTC. Its protein is CASSISPGGDYEQYF.

The CDR3 sequence is CASIGQGAYNEQFF. The CDR3 DNA reads as TGTGCCAGCATTGGACAGGGGGCCTACAATGAGCAGTTCTTC. The V gene is TRBV6-6, the J gene TRBJ2-1; the match to TRBD1 covers 10 bases. Germline-derived CDR1 and CDR2 are MNHNY and SVGAGI (reference sequence). There are 14 residues in the CDR3. V dropped 7 bases and J dropped 2; count of bases not matched to a gene: 2.

Remarks on this clone: The identical CDR3 is also encoded by other nucleotide sequences in the sample. The rearrangement joins TRBV15 to TRBJ1-5; 7 nucleotides align to TRBD1. The J segment lost 6 bases and the V segment lost 5 bases, leaving 4 bases of the junction unmatched. CDR1 is LNHNV and CDR2 is YYDKDF in the germline V gene (reference sequence). CDR3 length: 13 amino acids. The CDR3 reads CATSRQGGQPQHF. The CDR3 nucleotides are TGTGCCACCAGCCGACAGGGAGGTCAGCCCCAGCATTTT.

The chain uses TRBV7-2 and TRBJ1-5; 8 positions match TRBD1. The CDR3 consists of 16 residues. Germline CDR1 and CDR2: SGHTA and FQGNSA. The trim removed 2 bases at V and 1 base at J, leaving 4 bases unmatched. CDR3 protein: CASSLQGASSNQPQHF. The CDR3 DNA reads TGTGCCAGCAGCTTACAGGGGGCCTCAAGCAATCAGCCCCAGCATTTT.

The gene calls are TRBV9 and TRBJ1-4; 7 nucleotides line up with TRBD1. The CDR3 loop spans 14 amino acids. With V trimmed by 3 bases and J by 3 bases, 2 bases remained unmatched. The V gene's germline CDR1 is SGDLS and CDR2 YYNGEE. The CDR3 bases are TGTGCCAGCAGCGGACAGGGCTCTAATGAAAAACTGTTTTTT. Its translation is CASSGQGSNEKLFF.

The gene calls are TRBV19 and TRBJ1-2, with 7 bases identical to TRBD1. Germline-derived CDR1 and CDR2 are LNHDA and SQIVND (reference sequence). Losses at the gene ends were 6 bases for V and 3 bases for J; bases not matched to a gene: 4. The CDR3 totals 13 residues. The CDR3 is CASRADRDYGYTF. Written as DNA, the CDR3 is TGTGCCAGTAGAGCAGACAGGGACTATGGCTACACCTTC.

The chain carries TRBV2 and TRBJ1-5; a possible D gene is TRBD1 (5 bases). The CDR3 runs 14 residues. The V gene's germline CDR1 is SNHLY and CDR2 FYNNEI. V was trimmed by 6 bases and J by 1 base, leaving 10 bases between them. The CDR3: CASRGGLSNQPQHF. In nucleotides, the CDR3 is TGTGCCAGCAGGGGGGGGTTAAGCAATCAGCCCCAGCATTTT.

This sequence joins TRBV6-6 and TRBJ2-7; 13 bases map to TRBD2. Germline V CDR1 and CDR2: MNHNY, SVGAGI (reference sequence). Losses at the gene ends were 4 bases for V and 3 bases for J; bases not matched to a gene: 3. CDR3 length equals 15 residues. The CDR3, as DNA: TGTGCCAGCAGTTTGACTAGCGGGAGGATCTACGAGCAGTACTTC. Translating gives CASSLTSGRIYEQYF.

The rearrangement links TRBV2 to TRBJ1-2; D perhaps matches TRBD1 (5 bases). Germline V CDR1 and CDR2: SNHLY, FYNNEI. V lost 3 bases, J lost 5 bases, and 13 bases lay in between. CDR3 length equals 14 residues. The CDR3 here is CASSEEGAGYGYTF. CDR3 in DNA: TGTGCCAGCAGTGAGGAAGGGGCGGGGTATGGCTACACCTTC.

V gene TRBV25-1 combines with J gene TRBJ1-5, with unresolved D. The CDR3 consists of 17 residues. Per the germline V gene, CDR1 is MGHDK and CDR2 is SYGVNS. Trimming pared 8 bases from V and 1 base from J, leaving 21 bases between. Written as DNA, the CDR3 is TGTGCCAGCGATTGGAGGATGAGCCAGGAGAGCAATCAGCCCCAGCATTTT. The encoded protein is CASDWRMSQESNQPQHF.

V is TRBV6-5 and J is TRBJ2-7; 8 bases map to TRBD1. The V segment lost 6 bases and the J segment 3 bases; nucleotides outside the gene matches: 10. Germline V lookup: CDR1 MNHEY, CDR2 SVGAGI. The CDR3 has 15 residues. CDR3 amino acids: CASRYRDRFSYEQYF. CDR3 nucleotides: TGTGCCAGCAGGTACCGGGACAGGTTTAGCTACGAGCAGTACTTC.

The chain carries TRBV6-6 and TRBJ1-5, with TRBD1 matching over 7 bases. The germline V gene encodes CDR1 MNHNY and CDR2 SVGAGI (reference sequence). The CDR3 runs to 16 residues. V was pared by 4 bases and J by 0 bases, with 6 bases of the junction left unmatched. This CDR3 reads CASSFTGVYSNQPQHF. The CDR3, as DNA: TGTGCCAGCAGTTTTACAGGGGTTTATAGCAATCAGCCCCAGCATTTT.

Points on this clone: This sample includes further DNA sequences coding for the same CDR3. The rearrangement joins TRBV7-6 to TRBJ2-7, with unresolved D. The CDR3 has 12 amino acids. CDR1 is SGHVS and CDR2 is FNYEAQ in the germline V gene. V lost 4 bases and J lost 0, with 4 bases in between. Here the CDR3 reads CASSSSSYEQYF. For the CDR3, the DNA is TGTGCCAGCAGCTCTAGCTCCTACGAGCAGTACTTC.

This clone appeared a few times. The V gene is TRBV6-4, the J gene TRBJ2-1; maybe TRBD2 (6 bases). V gave up 10 bases and J gave up 10 bases, with 23 bases separating them. The CDR3 extends over 14 amino acids. CDR1 and CDR2 from the germline V gene are MRHNA and SNTAGT. This CDR3 reads CATSSVLGAGEQFF. CDR3 sequence (DNA): TGTGCCACCTCTAGCGTTCTGGGAGCTGGGGAGCAGTTCTTC.

CDR3 in amino acids: CATSYASGRFNEQFF. Here the CDR3 DNA reads TGTGCCACCAGCTACGCTAGCGGGAGGTTCAATGAGCAGTTCTTC. The chain is built from TRBV15 and TRBJ2-1; 11 positions agree with TRBD2. V trimming: 5 bases; J trimming: 6 bases; junction bases outside the gene matches: 6. The CDR3 loop spans 15 amino acids. Germline CDR1 reads LNHNV; CDR2 reads YYDKDF (reference sequence).

DNA for the CDR3: TGTGCCAGCAGCTCCCAGGGGGAGACCCAGTACTTC. As protein: CASSSQGETQYF. The V call is TRBV11-2, the J call TRBJ2-5, with D tentatively TRBD1 (6 bases). The CDR3 totals 12 residues. The V and J ends lost 4 bases and 5 bases respectively, with 8 bases between them. Germline V gene sequence: CDR1 SGHAT, CDR2 FQNNGV. Full variable domain (missing parts from reference TRBV11-2 and TRBJ2-5): EAGVAQSPRYKIIEKRQSVAFWCNPISGHATLYWYQQILGQGPKLLIQFQNNGVVDDSQLPKDRFSAERLKGVDSTLKIQPAKLEDSAVYLCASSSQGETQYFGPGTRLLVL.

The chain links TRBV19 to TRBJ1-1; possibly TRBD1 for D (6 bases). V gave up 3 bases and J gave up 5 bases, with 13 bases separating them. Germline V gene data show CDR1 as LNHDA and CDR2 as SQIVND (reference sequence). The CDR3 has 14 residues. The CDR3 DNA follows: TGTGCCAGTAGTATGTGGGGGCTAGGAACTGAAGCTTTCTTT. It translates to CASSMWGLGTEAFF.

CDR3 region: CASSLDESRSYNEQFF. CDR3 DNA sequence: TGCGCCAGCAGCTTGGATGAGTCTCGCTCCTACAATGAGCAGTTCTTC. The rearrangement uses TRBV5-1 and TRBJ2-1; D uncertain. Per germline, CDR1 SGHRS and CDR2 YFSETQ. The V gene lost 0 bases and the J gene lost 0 bases, with 10 bases spanning the gap. The CDR3 has 16 residues.

This rearrangement joins TRBV5-1 to TRBJ2-7; 12 nucleotides agree with TRBD2. The CDR3 covers 16 residues. CDR1 and CDR2 from the germline V gene are SGHRS and YFSETQ. The J segment lost 4 bases and the V segment lost 1 base, leaving 6 bases of the junction unmatched. CDR3 residues: CASSLFTSGRTYEQYF. The DNA of the CDR3 is TGCGCCAGCAGCTTGTTCACTAGCGGGAGGACTTACGAGCAGTACTTC.

The chain combines TRBV7-9 with TRBJ2-7; D remains unclear. The CDR3 sequence is 14 residues long. V was shortened by 1 base and J by 2 bases, with 9 bases between the two germline ends. Germline values: CDR1 SEHNR, CDR2 FQNEAQ (reference sequence). CDR3 region: CASSLDRATYEQYF. The DNA of the CDR3 is TGTGCCAGCAGCTTAGATCGCGCGACCTACGAGCAGTACTTC.

The CDR3 DNA sequence: TGTGCCAGCAGCTTAGGGGCTCCGAACACCGGGGAGCTGTTTTTT. Translating it yields CASSLGAPNTGELFF. V and J are TRBV7-2 and TRBJ2-2; D remains unclear. The CDR3 consists of 15 residues. Between the trimmed V and J ends, which lost 1 base and 0 bases, there was a span of 6 bases. Germline V gives CDR1 SGHTA, CDR2 FQGNSA.

The chain links TRBV5-4 to TRBJ2-1, with TRBD2 matching 8 bases. Per the germline V gene, CDR1 is SGHNT and CDR2 is YYREEE (reference sequence). The CDR3 contains 16 residues. Unmatched junction bases numbered 7, after V lost 4 bases and J lost 1 base. The chain's CDR3 is CASSVQRESSYNEQFF. DNA for the CDR3: TGTGCCAGCAGCGTCCAGCGGGAGTCGTCCTACAATGAGCAGTTCTTC.